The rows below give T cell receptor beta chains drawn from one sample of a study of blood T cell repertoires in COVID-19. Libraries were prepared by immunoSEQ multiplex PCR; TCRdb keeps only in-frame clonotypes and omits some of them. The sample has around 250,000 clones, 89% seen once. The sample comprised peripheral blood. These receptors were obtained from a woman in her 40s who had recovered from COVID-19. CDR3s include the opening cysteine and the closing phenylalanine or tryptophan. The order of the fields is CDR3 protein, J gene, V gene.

CASSRPGGQGGNTIYF TRBJ1-3 TRBV5-4
CASSQPGQGAPLAKNIQYF TRBJ2-4 TRBV4-1
CASSLAGNNEKLFF TRBJ1-4 TRBV27
CASSPLSERSTDTQYF TRBJ2-3 TRBV4-2
CATRMSAGNTIYF TRBJ1-3 TRBV6-5
CASRTGSSANYGYTF TRBJ1-2 TRBV28
CASSQEGTGKRVQYF TRBJ2-7 TRBV4-1
CASNPGQGNYGYTF TRBJ1-2 TRBV6-6
CAISDSQGTGETQYF TRBJ2-5 TRBV10-3
CASSFALGGNHYGYTF TRBJ1-2 TRBV27
CASKSQGASGTQYF TRBJ2-5 TRBV2
CAIMGDRDLYTF TRBJ1-2 TRBV10-3
CASSLSTNQPQHF TRBJ1-5 TRBV7-2
CATRSGGQPQHF TRBJ1-5 TRBV27
CASNFQGLLSEAFF TRBJ1-1 TRBV19
CASSVGGTVETQYF TRBJ2-5 TRBV9
CASSGRESTDTQYF TRBJ2-3 TRBV18
CASTQRRGAIQYF TRBJ2-4 TRBV3-1/TRBV3-2
CASSLATSGVYTDTQYF TRBJ2-3 TRBV5-4
CASSLVVGTSNEQFF TRBJ2-1 TRBV5-1
CASSPVRGRNAGELFF TRBJ2-2 TRBV11-2
CASSPRTGGKTQYF TRBJ2-5 TRBV3-1/TRBV3-2
CASSLFGTSGRAQQFF TRBJ2-1 TRBV27
CASSPQGRGETQYF TRBJ2-5 TRBV28
CASHAGTGEETQYF TRBJ2-5 TRBV19
CASSFDRWHEKLFF TRBJ1-4 TRBV19
CASSLRLAGGPNTGELFF TRBJ2-2 TRBV4-1
CASSLGRQGAIDTQYF TRBJ2-3 TRBV5-1
CATSDPGRGGEQFF TRBJ2-1 TRBV24-1
CASSLGTGNDEQFF TRBJ2-1 TRBV11-3
CASTGQGLSYEQYF TRBJ2-7 TRBV3-1/TRBV3-2
CASSRGTANTEAFF TRBJ1-1 TRBV14
CASSEAFRYEQYF TRBJ2-7 TRBV6-1
CASSETGGPQETQYF TRBJ2-5 TRBV10-1
CASSSAGDETQYF TRBJ2-5 TRBV25-1
CASSSAIGVLPNTGELFF TRBJ2-2 TRBV5-4
CAIPISNEGFYGYTF TRBJ1-2 TRBV10-3
CASSEAGMAGVAYNEQFF TRBJ2-1 TRBV2
CASSPQFNTIYF TRBJ1-3 TRBV7-9
CASSYAEGNQPQHF TRBJ1-5 TRBV6-5
CASSQDFEDSLITGELFF TRBJ2-2 TRBV3-1/TRBV3-2
CASSIFDYGTGELFF TRBJ2-2 TRBV19
CASSLTSAGTGELFF TRBJ2-2 TRBV7-2
CASSSPLGLAGGPDTQYF TRBJ2-3 TRBV7-9
CASSYYPNTDTQYF TRBJ2-3 TRBV6-6
CASRPGQGVRTEAFF TRBJ1-1 TRBV4-1
CASRPRASLGAGELFF TRBJ2-2 TRBV13
CASSFSQGYEAFF TRBJ1-1 TRBV11-2
CASSDWSTGELFF TRBJ2-2 TRBV5-6
CASSYDSQETQYF TRBJ2-5 TRBV6-5
CATRASAGELFF TRBJ2-2 TRBV24-1
CASRASGSSTGELFF TRBJ2-2 TRBV7-6